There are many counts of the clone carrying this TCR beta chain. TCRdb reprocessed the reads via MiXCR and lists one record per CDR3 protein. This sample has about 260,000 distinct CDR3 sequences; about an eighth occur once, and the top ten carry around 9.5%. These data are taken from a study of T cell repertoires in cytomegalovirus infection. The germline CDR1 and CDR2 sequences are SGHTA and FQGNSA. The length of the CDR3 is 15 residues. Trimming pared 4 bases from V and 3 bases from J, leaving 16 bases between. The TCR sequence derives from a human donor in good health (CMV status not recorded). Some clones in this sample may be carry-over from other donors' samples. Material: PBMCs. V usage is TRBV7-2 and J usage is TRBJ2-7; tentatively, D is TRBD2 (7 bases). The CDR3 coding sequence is TGTGCCAGCAGCTCCGAACAGGGAGGGCACTACGAGCAGTACTTC. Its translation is CASSSEQGGHYEQYF.